This is a list of T cell receptor beta chains from one sample in a study of shared clonotypes between healthy human individuals. Assay used: immunoSEQ multiplex PCR; TCRdb lists only in-frame clones, some missing. The table includes about 2 million clones, about 95% detected once. The sequenced sample consisted of naive CD8+ T cells sorted from blood. The receptors derive from a man aged 18-30 years in good health. CDR3s include the opening cysteine and the closing phenylalanine or tryptophan. Fields, in order: CDR3 DNA, CDR3 protein, J gene, V gene, clone size, D gene. D genes are given only for firm matches. Not all rows give a size; the values are once, few, many and, for expanded clones, a class.

TGTGCCTGGAGTCGAGCGTCTGGGGTTGATACGCAGTATTTT	CAWSRASGVDTQYF	TRBJ2-3	TRBV30	-	-
TGCACCAGCAGCCCCATCCCAGGAGGGCTTCGTGAAAAACTGTTTTTT	CTSSPIPGGLREKLFF	TRBJ1-4	TRBV1	-	-
TGTGCCAGCAGCCAAGGGGGGGGCTTGACTGAGCAGTTCTTC	CASSQGGGLTEQFF	TRBJ2-1	TRBV4-2	-	-
TGTGCCAGCAGTTTCGAGGGCAATCAGCCCCAGCATTTT	CASSFEGNQPQHF	TRBJ1-5	TRBV28	-	-
TGTGCCAGCAGCGTAGGGGGTTACACCGGGGAGCTGTTTTTT	CASSVGGYTGELFF	TRBJ2-2	TRBV9	-	-
TGTGCCAGCAGCCAGGGGACCAATCAGCCCCAGCATTTT	CASSQGTNQPQHF	TRBJ1-5	TRBV27	-	-
TGCAGCGTTGCAAGTTTGACCGCCGCCAATGAGCAGTTCTTC	CSVASLTAANEQFF	TRBJ2-1	TRBV29-1	once	-
TGTGCCAGCAGCTTACAGGGTGGGCAGCCCCAGCATTTT	CASSLQGGQPQHF	TRBJ1-5	TRBV5-4	-	-
TGTGCCAGCAGCCCCCCTCTCGGGGGGACAGGGGACCACGAGCAGTACTTC	CASSPPLGGTGDHEQYF	TRBJ2-7	TRBV7-2	-	TRBD1
TGTGCCAGCAGTCTCCAACAGGGGTATGAAAAACTGTTTTTT	CASSLQQGYEKLFF	TRBJ1-4	TRBV27	-	TRBD1
TGTGCCAGCAGCTTGGCAAGCGGCTCCTACGAGCAGTACTTC	CASSLASGSYEQYF	TRBJ2-7	TRBV13	-	-
TGTGCCAGCAGGTCCCAAGGGTGGGCCAATCAGCCCCAGCATTTT	CASRSQGWANQPQHF	TRBJ1-5	TRBV6-1	-	-
TGTGCCTGGACAGAAATACAGGGGGCTTCACCCCTCCACTTT	CAWTEIQGASPLHF	TRBJ1-6	TRBV30	-	TRBD1
TGTGCCAGCAGTTTGCCTCCCGACAGGGAATTCTACAATGAGCAGTTCTTC	CASSLPPDREFYNEQFF	TRBJ2-1	TRBV28	-	TRBD1
TGCGCCAGCAGCCAAGTTGACAGTTATGCGGGGGACTCCTATAATTCACCCCTCCACTTT	CASSQVDSYAGDSYNSPLHF	TRBJ1-6	TRBV4-1	-	-
TGTGCCAGCAGCTTGTCCGGGGAGACCCAGTACTTC	CASSLSGETQYF	TRBJ2-5	TRBV5-5	-	-
TGTGCCAGCAGCTCGGGACAGGGGAGTTCCTATAATTCACCCCTCCACTTT	CASSSGQGSSYNSPLHF	TRBJ1-6	TRBV7-6	-	TRBD1
TGCGCCAGCAGCCAGGGACAGGGGTCTAGTTCGTCTGGGGCCAACGTCCTGACTTTC	CASSQGQGSSSSGANVLTF	TRBJ2-6	TRBV5-1	-	TRBD1
TGCGCCAGCAGCCAAGGGGGGCAGGGGTCAAATGGCTACACCTTC	CASSQGGQGSNGYTF	TRBJ1-2	TRBV4-1	-	-
TGTGCCAGTAAGACAGGGGCCGGGGAGCTGTTTTTT	CASKTGAGELFF	TRBJ2-2	TRBV19	-	TRBD1
TGTGCCAGCAGCCACCGGACAGGGCCCTACTACGAGCAGTACTTC	CASSHRTGPYYEQYF	TRBJ2-7	TRBV28	-	TRBD1
TGTGCCAGCACCACGGATTCTTATAATTCACCCCTCCACTTT	CASTTDSYNSPLHF	TRBJ1-6	TRBV6-1	-	-
TGTGCCAGCAGCCAAGAAAAGGGGCACGAGCAGTACTTC	CASSQEKGHEQYF	TRBJ2-7	TRBV4-2	-	-
TGTGCCAGCAGCTCCGGCCACGAGCAGTACTTC	CASSSGHEQYF	TRBJ2-7	TRBV7-9	-	-
TGTGCCAGTAGTCCCCCAGGATTAGGGCCCCAGCATTTT	CASSPPGLGPQHF	TRBJ1-5	TRBV19	-	-
TGCAGTGCTAGATACACAGATACGCAGTATTTT	CSARYTDTQYF	TRBJ2-3	TRBV20-1	-	-
TGTGCCAGCAGCTTAAATGCGGGGGGCACAGATACGCAGTATTTT	CASSLNAGGTDTQYF	TRBJ2-3	TRBV11-2	-	TRBD2
TGTGCCAGCACCCCGCGGGGCTTGCCCTATGGCTACACCTTC	CASTPRGLPYGYTF	TRBJ1-2	TRBV6-5	-	-
TGTGCCAGCAGTTTAAGCGGCGACGGTGAGCAGTTCTTC	CASSLSGDGEQFF	TRBJ2-1	TRBV27	-	-
TGTGCCAGCAGCTTTAGCGGCAGCCCCACCTACGAGCAGTACTTC	CASSFSGSPTYEQYF	TRBJ2-7	TRBV5-4	-	-
TGTGCCAGCCGGGAGGGGCCCTCACACTTAAACACCGGGGAGCTGTTTTTT	CASREGPSHLNTGELFF	TRBJ2-2	TRBV27	-	TRBD2
TGTGCCAGCAGTCTTCCGGGACAGGGGGAGCAGTTCTTC	CASSLPGQGEQFF	TRBJ2-1	TRBV27	-	TRBD1
TGTGCCAGCAGTTACGCTAGGGAATACGAGCAGTACTTC	CASSYAREYEQYF	TRBJ2-7	TRBV7-9	-	-
TGTGCCAGCTCACCTCCGAGAGGGGAAGGTACTGGAAACACCATATATTTT	CASSPPRGEGTGNTIYF	TRBJ1-3	TRBV18	-	-
TGTGCCAGCAGCTTATTAGCTAGCGGATATGAGGGGGAGACCCAGTACTTC	CASSLLASGYEGETQYF	TRBJ2-5	TRBV11-2	-	TRBD2
TGTGCCAGCAGTCGACAGGGGGAACAGGGGGAGCAGTACTTC	CASSRQGEQGEQYF	TRBJ2-7	TRBV28	-	TRBD1
TGTGCCAGCGGCTTAGCGGGGAGCCAAGAGACCCAGTACTTC	CASGLAGSQETQYF	TRBJ2-5	TRBV6-5	-	TRBD2
TGTGCCAGCACCCCGGGACCCTTTGGCACCGGGGAGCTGTTTTTT	CASTPGPFGTGELFF	TRBJ2-2	TRBV27	-	-
TGTGCCAGCAGTGAAGGCGGGACTGAAGCTTTCTTT	CASSEGGTEAFF	TRBJ1-1	TRBV2	-	-
TGTGCTAGCAGCGTATGGATGGACTACGAGCAGTACTTC	CASSVWMDYEQYF	TRBJ2-7	TRBV7-7	-	-